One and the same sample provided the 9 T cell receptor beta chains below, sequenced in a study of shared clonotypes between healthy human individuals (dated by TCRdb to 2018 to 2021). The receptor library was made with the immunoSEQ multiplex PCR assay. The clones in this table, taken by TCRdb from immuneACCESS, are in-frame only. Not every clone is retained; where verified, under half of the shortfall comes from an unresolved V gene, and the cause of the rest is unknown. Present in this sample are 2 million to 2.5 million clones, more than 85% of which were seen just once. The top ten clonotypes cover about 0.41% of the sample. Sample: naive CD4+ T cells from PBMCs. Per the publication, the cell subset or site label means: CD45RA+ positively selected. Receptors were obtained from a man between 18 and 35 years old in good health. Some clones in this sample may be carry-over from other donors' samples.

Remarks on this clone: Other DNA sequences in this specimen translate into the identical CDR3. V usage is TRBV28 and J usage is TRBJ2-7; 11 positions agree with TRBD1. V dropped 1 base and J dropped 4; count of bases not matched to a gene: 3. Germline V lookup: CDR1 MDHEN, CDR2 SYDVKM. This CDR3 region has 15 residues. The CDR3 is CASSLSDRGLYEQYF. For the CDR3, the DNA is TGTGCCAGCAGTTTATCGGACAGGGGGCTTTACGAGCAGTACTTC.

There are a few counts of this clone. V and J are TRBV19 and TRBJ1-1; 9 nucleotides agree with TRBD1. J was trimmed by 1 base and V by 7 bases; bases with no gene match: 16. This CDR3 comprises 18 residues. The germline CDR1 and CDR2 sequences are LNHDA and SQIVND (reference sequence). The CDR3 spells CASTSNLGTGRGNTEAFF. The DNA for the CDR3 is TGTGCCAGTACTTCCAACCTCGGGACAGGGCGGGGGAACACTGAAGCTTTCTTT.

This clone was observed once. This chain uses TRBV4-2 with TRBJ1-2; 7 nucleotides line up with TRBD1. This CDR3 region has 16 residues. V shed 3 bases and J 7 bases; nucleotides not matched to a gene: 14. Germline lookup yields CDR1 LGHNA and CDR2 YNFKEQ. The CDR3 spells CASSHLRGDPDGGYTF. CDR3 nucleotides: TGTGCCAGCAGCCACCTCAGGGGGGATCCAGACGGTGGCTACACCTTC.

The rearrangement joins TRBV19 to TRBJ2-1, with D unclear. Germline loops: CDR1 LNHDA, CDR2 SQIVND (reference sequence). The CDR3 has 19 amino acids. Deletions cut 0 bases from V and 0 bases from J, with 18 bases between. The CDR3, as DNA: TGTGCCAGTAGTATAGATCCCCGCATATCAAAGAGCTCCTACAATGAGCAGTTCTTC. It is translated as CASSIDPRISKSSYNEQFF.

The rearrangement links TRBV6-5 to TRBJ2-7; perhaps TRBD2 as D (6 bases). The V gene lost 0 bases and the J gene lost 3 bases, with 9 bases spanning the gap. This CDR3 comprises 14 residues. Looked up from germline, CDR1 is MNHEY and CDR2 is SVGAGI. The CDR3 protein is CASSYSLAIYEQYF. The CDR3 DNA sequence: TGTGCCAGCAGTTACTCCCTAGCGATCTACGAGCAGTACTTC.

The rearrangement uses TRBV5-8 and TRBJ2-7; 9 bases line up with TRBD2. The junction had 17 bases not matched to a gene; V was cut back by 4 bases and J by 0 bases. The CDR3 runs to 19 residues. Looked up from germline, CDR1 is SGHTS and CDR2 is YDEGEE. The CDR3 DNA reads TGTGCCAGCAGCCCTGTGGGGCTAGCGGGACCAATGAGCTCCTACGAGCAGTACTTC. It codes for CASSPVGLAGPMSSYEQYF. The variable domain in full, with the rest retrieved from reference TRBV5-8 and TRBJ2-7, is EAGVTQSPTHLIKTRGQQATLRCSPISGHTSVYWYQQALGLGLQFLLWYDEGEERNRGNFPPRFSGRQFPNYSSELNVNALELEDSALYLCASSPVGLAGPMSSYEQYFGPGTRLTVT.

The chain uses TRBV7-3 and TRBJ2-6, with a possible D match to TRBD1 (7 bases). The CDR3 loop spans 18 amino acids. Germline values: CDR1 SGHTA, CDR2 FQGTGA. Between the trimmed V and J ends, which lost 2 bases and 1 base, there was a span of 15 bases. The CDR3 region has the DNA TGTGCCAGCAGCTTAGGGGCGGGACAGCCTTCTGGGGCCAACGTCCTGACTTTC. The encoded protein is CASSLGAGQPSGANVLTF.

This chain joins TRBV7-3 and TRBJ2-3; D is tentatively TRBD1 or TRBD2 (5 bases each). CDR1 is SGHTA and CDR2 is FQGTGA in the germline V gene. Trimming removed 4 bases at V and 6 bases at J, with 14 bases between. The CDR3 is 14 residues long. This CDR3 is CASSSTGRADTQYF. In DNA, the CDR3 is TGTGCCAGCAGCTCGACGGGACGGGCGGATACGCAGTATTTT.

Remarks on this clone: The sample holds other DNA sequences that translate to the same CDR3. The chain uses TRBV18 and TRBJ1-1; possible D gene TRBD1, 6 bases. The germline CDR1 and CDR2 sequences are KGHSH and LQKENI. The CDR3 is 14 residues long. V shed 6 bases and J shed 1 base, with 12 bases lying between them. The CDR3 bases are TGTGCCAGCTCCCCCCGAGGGGGGAACACTGAAGCTTTCTTT. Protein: CASSPRGGNTEAFF. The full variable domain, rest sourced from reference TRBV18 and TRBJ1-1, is NAGVMQNPRHLVRRRGQEARLRCSPMKGHSHVYWYRQLPEEGLKFMVYLQKENIIDESGMPKERFSAEFPKEGPSILRIQQVVRGDSAAYFCASSPRGGNTEAFFGQGTRLTVV.